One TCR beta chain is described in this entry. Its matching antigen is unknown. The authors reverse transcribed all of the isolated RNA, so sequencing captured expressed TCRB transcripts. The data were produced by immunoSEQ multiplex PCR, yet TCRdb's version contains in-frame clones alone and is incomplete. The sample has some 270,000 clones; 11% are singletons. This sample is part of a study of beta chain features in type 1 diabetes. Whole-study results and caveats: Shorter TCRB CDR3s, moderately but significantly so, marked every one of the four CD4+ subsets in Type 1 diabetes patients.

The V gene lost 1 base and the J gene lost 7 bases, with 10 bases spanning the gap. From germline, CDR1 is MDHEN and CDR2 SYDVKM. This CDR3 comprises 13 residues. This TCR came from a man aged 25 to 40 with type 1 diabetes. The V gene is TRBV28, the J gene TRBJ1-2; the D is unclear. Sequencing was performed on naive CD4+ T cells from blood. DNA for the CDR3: TGTGCCAGCAGTTTATACTCTGGTGGTGGCTACACCTTC. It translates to CASSLYSGGGYTF.